The clone carrying this T cell receptor beta chain was counted once. The sample comes from a study of shared clonotypes between healthy human individuals. At the level of the study: Donors consisted of two women and three men between 18 and 49.

Replicate PCRs for unsorted PBMC used approximately 0.3 ug DNA (roughly 30,000 T cell genomes). Only in-frame clones appear in the TCRdb table, and some are missing; sequencing was by immunoSEQ multiplex PCR. The sample includes 450,000 to 600,000 clones, roughly 78% seen only once; the top ten take around 13%. Germline CDR1 is SGHRS and CDR2 is YFSETQ. V lost 6 bases to trimming and J lost 0 bases, with 9 bases between them. The CDR3 is 14 amino acids. None of the donors, who were healthy HIV-negative adults, had recently had acute infections or vaccinations. V usage is TRBV5-1 and J usage is TRBJ2-2, with D possibly TRBD1 on 5 matching bases. The source material was PBMCs. This clonotype was sampled from a woman in her thirties or forties in good health. Some clones in this sample may be carry-over from other donors' samples. CDR3 DNA: TGCGCCAGCACTTGGACAACGAACACCGGGGAGCTGTTTTTT. Translation: CASTWTTNTGELFF.